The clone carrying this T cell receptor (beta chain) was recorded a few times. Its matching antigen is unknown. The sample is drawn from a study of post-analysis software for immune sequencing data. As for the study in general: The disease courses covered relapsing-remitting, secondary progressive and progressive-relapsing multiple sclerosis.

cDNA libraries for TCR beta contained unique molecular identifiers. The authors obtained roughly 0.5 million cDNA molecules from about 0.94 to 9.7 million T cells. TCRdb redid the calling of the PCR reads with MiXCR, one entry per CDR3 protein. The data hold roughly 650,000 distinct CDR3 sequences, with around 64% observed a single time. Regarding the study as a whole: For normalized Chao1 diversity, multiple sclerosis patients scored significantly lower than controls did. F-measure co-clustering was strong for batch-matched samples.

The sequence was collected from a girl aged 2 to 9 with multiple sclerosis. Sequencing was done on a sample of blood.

The DNA for the CDR3 is TGTGCCAGCAGTTGGGACTCATCCTACGAGCAGTACTTC. This translates into CASSWDSSYEQYF. The chain couples TRBV6-2 or TRBV6-3 to TRBJ2-7; D is possibly TRBD2 (6 bases). The CDR3 is 13 amino acids. Germline V gives CDR1 MNHEY, CDR2 SVGEGT. V lost 4 bases and J 1 base, leaving 8 bases between the germline ends.